The 31 T cell receptor beta chains in this list originate from one sample, sequenced in a study of CD8 T cells in Susac syndrome. cDNA came from 0.5 to 1 ug RNA primed by random hexamers. TCRdb passed the immunoSEQ multiplex PCR reads through MiXCR, listing each CDR3 protein once. The repertoire consists of over 80,000 distinct CDR3 sequences, with about 94% occurring once and the leading ten covering about 0.99%. Sequenced material: CD8+ T cells from PBMCs. Receptors were obtained from a human donor with Susac syndrome.

The chain is built from TRBV2 and TRBJ2-7; TRBD1 aligns across 11 bases. The CDR3 length is 16 residues. CDR1 SNHLY and CDR2 FYNNEI come from the germline V gene. V was pared by 1 base and J by 5 bases, with 7 bases of the junction left unmatched. Here the CDR3 DNA reads TGTGCCAGCAGTGAAGAGAAGGAGGACAGGGGGCACGAGCAGTACTTC. Residues: CASSEEKEDRGHEQYF. The whole variable domain, remainder taken from reference TRBV2 and TRBJ2-7, is EPEVTQTPSHQVTQMGQEVILRCVPISNHLYFYWYRQILGQKVEFLVSFYNNEISEKSEIFDDQFSVERPDGSNFTLKIRSTKLEDSAMYFCASSEEKEDRGHEQYFGPGTRLTVT.

The genes are TRBV7-9 and TRBJ2-5, with D perhaps matching TRBD1 or TRBD2 (5 bases each). The CDR3 has 15 residues. The V gene lost 5 bases and the J gene lost 7 bases, with 20 bases spanning the gap. Germline-derived CDR1 and CDR2 are SEHNR and FQNEAQ (reference sequence). CDR3: CASSRRDEENPTQYF. The CDR3, as DNA: TGTGCCAGCAGCAGACGGGACGAGGAGAATCCGACCCAGTACTTC. Supplemented by reference TRBV7-9 and TRBJ2-5, the full variable domain reads DTGVSQNPRHKITKRGQNVTFRCDPISEHNRLYWYRQTLGQGPEFLTYFQNEAQLEKSRLLSDRFSAERPKGSFSTLEIQRTEQGDSAMYLCASSRRDEENPTQYFGPGTRLLVL.

The chain has TRBV15 and TRBJ1-5, with 8 bases that match TRBD1. CDR1 is LNHNV, CDR2 YYDKDF, per germline (reference sequence). The CDR3 covers 18 residues. The V gene end was trimmed by 0 bases and the J gene end by 1 base; junction bases not matched to a gene: 8. CDR3 nucleotide sequence: TGTGCCACCAGCAGAGATGTTAGGACAGGGAGCAGCAATCAGCCCCAGCATTTT. This sequence encodes CATSRDVRTGSSNQPQHF.

This chain joins TRBV7-9 and TRBJ1-4; D gene unclear. The CDR3 runs to 14 residues. Trimming stripped 5 bases from V and 5 bases from J, with 12 bases between. From germline, CDR1 is SEHNR and CDR2 FQNEAQ (reference sequence). The chain's CDR3 is CASSQAERNEKLFF. The CDR3 region has the DNA TGTGCCAGCAGCCAGGCCGAGAGAAATGAAAAACTGTTTTTT.

This rearrangement joins TRBV12-3 or TRBV12-4 to TRBJ2-7, with D possibly being TRBD1 (6 bases). V was pared by 5 bases and J by 6 bases, with 11 bases between. This CDR3 region has 12 residues. This CDR3 reads CASSRTVSEQYF. CDR3 in DNA: TGTGCCAGCAGTCGGACAGTTAGCGAGCAGTACTTC.

The V call is TRBV27, the J call TRBJ2-7; D call uncertain. CDR1 is MNHEY and CDR2 is SMNVEV in the germline V gene (reference sequence). CDR3 length: 13 residues. The V end was cut by 4 bases, the J end by 1 base, with 8 bases between. CDR3 DNA: TGTGCCAGCAGTTACACGGTTTCCTACGAGCAGTACTTC. Its translation: CASSYTVSYEQYF.

This chain joins TRBV19 and TRBJ2-5; D uncertain. Trimming shortened V by 8 bases and J by 3 bases, and 10 bases separated the two germline ends. The germline V gene has CDR1 LNHDA and CDR2 SQIVND (reference sequence). The CDR3 loop spans 12 amino acids. The CDR3 loop is CASVSNEETQYF. The CDR3 nucleotides read TGTGCCAGTGTCTCCAACGAAGAGACCCAGTACTTC.

The genes are TRBV5-1 and TRBJ2-7; 8 bases line up with TRBD1. V was pared by 4 bases and J by 2 bases, with 5 bases of the junction left unmatched. From germline, CDR1 is SGHRS and CDR2 YFSETQ. The CDR3 totals 14 residues. The CDR3 region has the DNA TGCGCCAGCAGCGACGGACAGGGCCCCTACGAGCAGTACTTC. Its translation: CASSDGQGPYEQYF.

The gene calls are TRBV4-1 and TRBJ1-6; no reliable D call. Germline CDR1 and CDR2: MGHRA and YSYEKL. The CDR3 loop spans 15 amino acids. The V and J ends lost 2 bases and 7 bases respectively, with 12 bases between them. CDR3 nucleotide sequence: TGCGCCAGCAGCCAAATTGTAGTCATGAATTCACCCCTCCACTTT. Residues: CASSQIVVMNSPLHF.

In nucleotides, the CDR3 is TGTGCCAGCAGCCCCTACACCGGGGAGCTGTTTTTT. This sequence encodes CASSPYTGELFF. The gene calls are TRBV12-3 or TRBV12-4 and TRBJ2-2; D call uncertain. The CDR3 has 12 amino acids. Trimming pared 6 bases from V and 3 bases from J, leaving 5 bases between.

A remark on this clonotype: A junction end diverges from the germline sequence, so it may reflect a read error. CDR3 DNA: TGTCCCAGCAAAAGTGCAGACAACTCCTACGAGCAGTACTTC. The encoded protein is CPSKSADNSYEQYF. This rearrangement joins TRBV7-9 to TRBJ2-7; D is uncertain. CDR1 is SEHNR and CDR2 is FQNEAQ in the germline V gene (reference sequence). This CDR3 comprises 14 residues.

V is TRBV20-1 and J is TRBJ2-1; no clear D. The V and J ends lost 2 bases and 11 bases respectively, with 10 bases between them. This CDR3 has 11 residues. Germline-derived CDR1 and CDR2 are DFQATT and SNEGSKA (reference sequence). CDR3 region: CSARIRPQQFF. CDR3 sequence (DNA): TGCAGTGCTAGAATTCGGCCTCAGCAGTTCTTC.

This chain connects TRBV4-3 to TRBJ1-1; D ambiguous. Per germline, CDR1 LGHNA and CDR2 YSLEER. This CDR3 is built from 16 residues. The V end lost 3 bases, the J end lost 5 bases, and 19 bases lay between the germline ends. The CDR3 nucleotides read TGCGCCAGCAGCCACTATGACGCTGGGATTGGGACTGAAGCTTTCTTT. It codes for CASSHYDAGIGTEAFF.

This chain joins TRBV19 and TRBJ1-1, with D uncertain. CDR3 length: 14 residues. Trimming pared 11 bases from V and 9 bases from J, leaving 25 bases between. In germline, CDR1 is LNHDA, CDR2 SQIVND (reference sequence). CDR3 protein: CASDQVREPRKAFF. Here the CDR3 DNA reads TGTGCCTCCGACCAAGTTCGGGAACCGAGAAAAGCTTTCTTT.

V and J are TRBV5-4 and TRBJ2-2, with TRBD1 identical over 7 bases. V shed 0 bases, J shed 2 bases, and the junction held 4 bases outside the gene matches. CDR1 is SGHNT and CDR2 is YYREEE in the germline V gene (reference sequence). The CDR3 length is 16 residues. CDR3 sequence reads: CASSLGDSYNTGELFF. CDR3 bases: TGTGCCAGCAGCTTGGGGGACAGCTATAACACCGGGGAGCTGTTTTTT.

CDR3 in amino acids: CASSQVFSGDQETQYF. The CDR3 DNA is TGTGCCAGCAGCCAAGTCTTCAGCGGGGACCAAGAGACCCAGTACTTC. The V gene is TRBV14, the J gene TRBJ2-5; 7 bases line up with TRBD2. J gave up 0 bases and V 1 base, and 5 bases lay outside the gene matches. CDR3 length: 16 residues. Per germline, CDR1 SGHDN and CDR2 FVKESK.

The chain uses TRBV11-3 and TRBJ1-1; D gene unclear. Deletions cut 1 base from V and 5 bases from J, with 8 bases between. Germline CDR1 is SGHNT and CDR2 is YENEEA. This CDR3 is 13 amino acids long. Here the CDR3 DNA reads TGTGCCAGCAGCTTAGGACAAAGAACTGAAGCTTTCTTT. Its protein is CASSLGQRTEAFF.

The J gene is TRBJ2-3, the V gene TRBV6-1; the match to TRBD2 covers 15 bases. This CDR3 is 18 amino acids long. Germline-derived CDR1 and CDR2 are MNHNS and SASEGT. Trimming at V came to 5 bases and at J to 3 bases, leaving 9 bases not matched to a gene. Here the CDR3 DNA reads TGTGCCAGCAGTCAACAGCCGGGACTAGCGGGAGGAACAGATACGCAGTATTTT. This encodes CASSQQPGLAGGTDTQYF.

This clonotype was recorded once. The V gene is TRBV19, the J gene TRBJ1-4; 9 bases align to TRBD1. V was clipped by 6 bases and J by 10 bases; unmatched bases: 3. CDR3 length equals 12 residues. The germline gives CDR1 LNHDA, CDR2 SQIVND (reference sequence). As DNA, the CDR3 is TGTGCCAGTAGGGAGACAGGGGGAAAACTGTTTTTT. This sequence encodes CASRETGGKLFF.

The chain links TRBV15 to TRBJ2-1; tentatively, D is TRBD2 (5 bases). CDR1 is LNHNV, CDR2 YYDKDF, per germline (reference sequence). Deletions cut 8 bases from V and 9 bases from J, with 29 bases between. CDR3 length: 17 amino acids. CDR3 in DNA: TGTGCCACCGGACCAGCCCGGAGCGCCGACAAACGGGGTGAGCAGTTCTTC. Translation gives CATGPARSADKRGEQFF. The full variable domain, in which reference TRBV15 and TRBJ2-1 provide the parts outside the CDR3, is DAMVIQNPRYQVTQFGKPVTLSCSQTLNHNVMYWYQQKSSQAPKLLFHYYDKDFNNEADTPDNFQSRRPNTSFCFLDIRSPGLGDTAMYLCATGPARSADKRGEQFFGPGTRLTVL.

The rearrangement uses TRBV3-1 and TRBJ2-7, with 8 bases fitting TRBD1. V shed 8 bases, J shed 6 bases, and the junction held 3 bases outside the gene matches. CDR1 and CDR2 (germline): LGHDT, YNNKEL (reference sequence). CDR3 length: 11 residues. The CDR3 region is CASRTGSEQYF. The CDR3 nucleotides are TGTGCCAGCCGGACAGGGTCCGAGCAGTACTTC.

As DNA, the CDR3 is TGCGCCAGCACCGGGTTCAACACCGGGGAGCTGTTTTTT. Encoded protein: CASTGFNTGELFF. The V and J genes are TRBV5-1 and TRBJ2-2; D is undetermined. This CDR3 has 13 amino acids. Germline-derived CDR1 and CDR2 are SGHRS and YFSETQ. V dropped 6 bases and J dropped 2 bases, with 8 bases sitting between them.

DNA for the CDR3: TGTGCCAGCAGTTTTCGCCGGTCAGGGGTGGATGGCTACACCTTC. Protein product: CASSFRRSGVDGYTF. The V call is TRBV27, the J call TRBJ1-2; possibly TRBD1 for D (6 bases). V lost 3 bases and J 6 bases, leaving 17 bases between the germline ends. The CDR3 loop spans 15 amino acids. Germline V CDR1 and CDR2: MNHEY, SMNVEV (reference sequence).

This clonotype was picked up a small number of times. This chain connects TRBV27 to TRBJ2-3; D unclear. The germline V gene encodes CDR1 MNHEY and CDR2 SMNVEV (reference sequence). CDR3 size: 14 residues. V was shortened by 4 bases and J by 1 base, with 9 bases between the two germline ends. This CDR3 reads CASSSLAGTDTQYF. The DNA of the CDR3 is TGTGCCAGCAGTTCCCTGGCAGGCACAGATACGCAGTATTTT.

This rearrangement joins TRBV13 to TRBJ2-7; 8 bases are shared with TRBD2. This CDR3 has 16 amino acids. V lost 6 bases and J lost 4; bases outside the gene matches: 14. CDR1 and CDR2 (germline): PRHDT, FYEKMQ (reference sequence). The CDR3 DNA sequence: TGTGCCAGCAGTCCTTGGGGCTCGGGCGGGAGGTACGAGCAGTACTTC. This gives the protein CASSPWGSGGRYEQYF.

This sequence joins TRBV2 and TRBJ2-1, with 7 bases lining up with TRBD1. V was pared by 8 bases and J by 8 bases, with 0 bases of the junction left unmatched. Germline CDR1 reads SNHLY; CDR2 reads FYNNEI. The length of the CDR3 is 10 residues. CDR3 nucleotide sequence: TGTGCCAGCGACAGGGATGAGCAGTTCTTC. It encodes CASDRDEQFF.

The chain has TRBV29-1 and TRBJ2-1, with a weak D call TRBD1 (6 bases). The CDR3 is 13 residues long. CDR1 is SQVTM, CDR2 ANQGSEA, per germline. The V gene lost 6 bases and the J gene lost 5 bases, with 14 bases spanning the gap. CDR3 nucleotides: TGCAGCGTCTCAGGGGTTACGGACAATGAGCAGTTCTTC. Protein product: CSVSGVTDNEQFF.

This chain joins TRBV12-3 or TRBV12-4 and TRBJ1-4; maybe TRBD1 (5 bases). The V end was cut by 5 bases, the J end by 7 bases, with 14 bases between. The CDR3 is 14 residues long. The CDR3 protein is CASSPGTNPEKLFF. DNA of the CDR3: TGTGCCAGCAGTCCGGGGACCAACCCTGAAAAACTGTTTTTT.

The chain recombines TRBV6-2 or TRBV6-3 with TRBJ2-1; D perhaps matches TRBD1 (5 bases). Looked up from germline, CDR1 is MNHEY and CDR2 is SVGEGT. The V and J ends lost 0 bases and 6 bases respectively, with 9 bases between them. The CDR3 spans 14 residues. CDR3 in amino acids: CASSYSSQGNEQFF. In DNA form, the CDR3 reads TGTGCCAGCAGTTACTCGAGTCAGGGCAATGAGCAGTTCTTC.

The rearrangement uses TRBV19 and TRBJ2-1; TRBD1 matches at 9 bases. The CDR3 length is 14 residues. With V trimmed by 4 bases and J by 8 bases, 6 bases remained unmatched. Germline V gene data show CDR1 as LNHDA and CDR2 as SQIVND (reference sequence). In nucleotides, the CDR3 is TGTGCCAGTAGTAGGGACAGGGAAGGCGATGAGCAGTTCTTC. It yields the protein CASSRDREGDEQFF.

V is TRBV7-9 and J is TRBJ2-7; D gene unclear. Deletions cut 5 bases from V and 3 bases from J, with 11 bases between. Looked up from germline, CDR1 is SEHNR and CDR2 is FQNEAQ (reference sequence). This CDR3 contains 13 residues. The CDR3 nucleotides are TGTGCCAGCAGCACCTACCCCGACTACGAGCAGTACTTC. Its protein is CASSTYPDYEQYF.